This TCR beta chain was captured by sequencing in a study of blood T cell repertoires in COVID-19. V lost 7 bases and J lost 2, with 4 bases in between. Germline CDR1 SNHLY, CDR2 FYNNEI. The CDR3 contains 11 residues. Original analysis: Scientists estimated how many nucleated cells there were by amplifying reference gene primers. Repertoires were generated with immunoSEQ multiplex PCR, while TCRdb's copy carries only in-frame clones and drops some. V and J calls and clone size are copied from that table; D and trimming were computed from the DNA. The sample lists approximately 150,000 clones; 80% to 85% were seen once.

The chain recombines TRBV2 with TRBJ2-3, with unresolved D. The clonotype comes from a man between 65 and 85 years old with active or convalescent COVID-19. The sequenced material came from peripheral blood. CDR3 loop: CASTYTDTQYF. The CDR3 DNA follows: TGTGCCAGCACCTACACAGATACGCAGTATTTT.